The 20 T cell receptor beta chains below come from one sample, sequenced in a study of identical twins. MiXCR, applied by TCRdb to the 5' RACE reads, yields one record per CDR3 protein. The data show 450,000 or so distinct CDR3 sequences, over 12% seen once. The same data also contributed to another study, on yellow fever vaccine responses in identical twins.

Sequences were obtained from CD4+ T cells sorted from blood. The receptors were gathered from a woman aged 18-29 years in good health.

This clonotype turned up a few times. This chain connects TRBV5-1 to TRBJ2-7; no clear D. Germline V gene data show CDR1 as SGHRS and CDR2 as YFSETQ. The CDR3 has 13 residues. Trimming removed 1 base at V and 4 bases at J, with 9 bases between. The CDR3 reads CASSLPDQYEQYF. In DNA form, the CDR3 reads TGCGCCAGCAGCTTGCCGGACCAATACGAGCAGTACTTC. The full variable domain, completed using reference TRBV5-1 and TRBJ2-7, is KAGVTQTPRYLIKTRGQQVTLSCSPISGHRSVSWYQQTPGQGLQFLFEYFSETQRNKGNFPGRFSGRQFSNSRSEMNVSTLELGDSALYLCASSLPDQYEQYFGPGTRLTVT.

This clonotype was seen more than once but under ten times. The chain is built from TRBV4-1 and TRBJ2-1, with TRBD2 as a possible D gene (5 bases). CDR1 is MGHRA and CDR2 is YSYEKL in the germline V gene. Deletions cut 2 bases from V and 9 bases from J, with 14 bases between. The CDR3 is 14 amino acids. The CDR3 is CASSQMGKAGEQFF. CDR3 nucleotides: TGCGCCAGCAGCCAAATGGGGAAGGCGGGTGAGCAGTTCTTC.

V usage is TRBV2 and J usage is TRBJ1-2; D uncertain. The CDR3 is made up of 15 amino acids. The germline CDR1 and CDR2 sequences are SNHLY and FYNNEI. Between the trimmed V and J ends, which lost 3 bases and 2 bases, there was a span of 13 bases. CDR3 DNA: TGTGCCAGCAGTGAGTCGGCGGGGAAGAACTATGGCTACACCTTC. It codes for CASSESAGKNYGYTF.

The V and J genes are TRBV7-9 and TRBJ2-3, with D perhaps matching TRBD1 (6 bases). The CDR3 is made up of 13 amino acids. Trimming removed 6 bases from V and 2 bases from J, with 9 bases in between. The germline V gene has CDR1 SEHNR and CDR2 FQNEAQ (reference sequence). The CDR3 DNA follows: TGTGCCAGCAGGCCAGGGGTCACAGATACGCAGTATTTT. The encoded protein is CASRPGVTDTQYF.

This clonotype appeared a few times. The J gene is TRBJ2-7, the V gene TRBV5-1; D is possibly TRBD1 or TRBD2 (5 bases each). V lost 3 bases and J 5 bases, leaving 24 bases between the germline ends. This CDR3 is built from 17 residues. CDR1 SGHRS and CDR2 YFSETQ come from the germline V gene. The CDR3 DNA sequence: TGCGCCAGCAGCTCGGAAACGGGATCCATGGGGGTCCACGAGCAGTACTTC. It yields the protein CASSSETGSMGVHEQYF. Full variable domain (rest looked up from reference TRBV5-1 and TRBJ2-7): KAGVTQTPRYLIKTRGQQVTLSCSPISGHRSVSWYQQTPGQGLQFLFEYFSETQRNKGNFPGRFSGRQFSNSRSEMNVSTLELGDSALYLCASSSETGSMGVHEQYFGPGTRLTVT.

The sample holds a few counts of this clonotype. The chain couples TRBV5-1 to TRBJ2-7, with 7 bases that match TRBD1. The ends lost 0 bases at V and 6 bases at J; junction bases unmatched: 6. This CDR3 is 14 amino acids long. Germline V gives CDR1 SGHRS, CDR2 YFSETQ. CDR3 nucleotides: TGCGCCAGCAGCTTGGGAGGGGGCCCCGCCGAGCAGTACTTC. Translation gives CASSLGGGPAEQYF.

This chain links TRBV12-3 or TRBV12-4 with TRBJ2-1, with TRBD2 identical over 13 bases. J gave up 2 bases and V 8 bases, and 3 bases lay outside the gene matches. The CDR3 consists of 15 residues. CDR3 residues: CASLTSGRTYNEQFF. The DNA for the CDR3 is TGTGCCAGCCTGACTAGCGGGAGGACCTACAATGAGCAGTTCTTC.

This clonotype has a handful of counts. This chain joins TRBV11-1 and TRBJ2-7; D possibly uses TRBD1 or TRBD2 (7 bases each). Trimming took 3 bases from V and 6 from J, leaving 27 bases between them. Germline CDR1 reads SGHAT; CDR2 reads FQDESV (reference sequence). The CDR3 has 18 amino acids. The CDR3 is CASSFYPSGLDRAGEQYF. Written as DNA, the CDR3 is TGTGCCAGCAGCTTCTACCCCAGCGGACTAGACAGGGCCGGCGAGCAGTACTTC. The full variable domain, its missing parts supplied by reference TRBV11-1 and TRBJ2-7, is EAEVAQSPRYKITEKSQAVAFWCDPISGHATLYWYRQILGQGPELLVQFQDESVVDDSQLPKDRFSAERLKGVDSTLKIQPAELGDSAMYLCASSFYPSGLDRAGEQYFGPGTRLTVT.

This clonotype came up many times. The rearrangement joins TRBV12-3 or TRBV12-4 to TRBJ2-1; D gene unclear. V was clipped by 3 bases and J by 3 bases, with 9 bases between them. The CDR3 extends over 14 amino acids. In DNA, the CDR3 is TGTGCCAGCAGTTTGGCCGCTAGCTACAATGAGCAGTTCTTC. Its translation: CASSLAASYNEQFF.

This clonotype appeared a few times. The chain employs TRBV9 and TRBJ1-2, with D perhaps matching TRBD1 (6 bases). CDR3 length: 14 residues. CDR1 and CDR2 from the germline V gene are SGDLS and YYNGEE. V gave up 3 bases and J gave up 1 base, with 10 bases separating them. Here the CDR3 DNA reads TGTGCCAGCAGCGCCGACAGGAATAACTATGGCTACACCTTC. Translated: CASSADRNNYGYTF.

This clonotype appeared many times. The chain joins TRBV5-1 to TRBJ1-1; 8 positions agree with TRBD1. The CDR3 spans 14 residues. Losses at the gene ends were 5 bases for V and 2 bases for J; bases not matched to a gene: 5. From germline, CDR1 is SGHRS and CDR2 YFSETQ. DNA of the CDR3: TGCGCCAGCAGACAGGGACAGGCTAACACTGAAGCTTTCTTT. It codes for CASRQGQANTEAFF.

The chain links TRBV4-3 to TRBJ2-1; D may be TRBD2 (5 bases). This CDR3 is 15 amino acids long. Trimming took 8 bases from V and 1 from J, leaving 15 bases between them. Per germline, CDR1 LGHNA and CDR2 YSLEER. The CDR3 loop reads CASGYSASSYNEQFF. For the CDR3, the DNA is TGCGCCAGCGGGTATAGCGCGTCTTCCTACAATGAGCAGTTCTTC.

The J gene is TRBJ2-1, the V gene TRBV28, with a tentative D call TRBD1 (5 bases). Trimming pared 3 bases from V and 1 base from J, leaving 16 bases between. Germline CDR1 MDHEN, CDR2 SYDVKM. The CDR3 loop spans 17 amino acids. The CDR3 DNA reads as TGTGCCAGCAGTTTTGCGGTCCTAAGGGGTTCCTACAATGAGCAGTTCTTC. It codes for CASSFAVLRGSYNEQFF. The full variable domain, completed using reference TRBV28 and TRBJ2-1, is DVKVTQSSRYLVKRTGEKVFLECVQDMDHENMFWYRQDPGLGLRLIYFSYDVKMKEKGDIPEGYSVSREKKERFSLILESASTNQTSMYLCASSFAVLRGSYNEQFFGPGTRLTVL.

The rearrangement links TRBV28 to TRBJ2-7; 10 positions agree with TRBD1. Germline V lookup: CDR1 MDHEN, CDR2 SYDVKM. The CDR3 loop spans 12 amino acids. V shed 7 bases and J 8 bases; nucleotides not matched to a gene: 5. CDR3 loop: CASTDRGPQQYF. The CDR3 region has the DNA TGTGCCAGCACTGACAGGGGGCCGCAGCAGTACTTC.

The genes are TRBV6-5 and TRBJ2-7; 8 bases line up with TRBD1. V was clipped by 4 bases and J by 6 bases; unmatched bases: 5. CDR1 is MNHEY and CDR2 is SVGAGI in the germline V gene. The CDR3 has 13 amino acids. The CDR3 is CASSLTGEFEQYF. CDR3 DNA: TGTGCCAGCAGTTTGACAGGGGAGTTCGAGCAGTACTTC.

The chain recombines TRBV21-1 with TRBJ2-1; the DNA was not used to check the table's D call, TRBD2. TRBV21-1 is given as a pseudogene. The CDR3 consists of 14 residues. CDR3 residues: CASILAGGGTEQFF. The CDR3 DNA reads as TGTGCCAGCATCCTAGCGGGAGGGGGTACTGAGCAGTTCTTC.

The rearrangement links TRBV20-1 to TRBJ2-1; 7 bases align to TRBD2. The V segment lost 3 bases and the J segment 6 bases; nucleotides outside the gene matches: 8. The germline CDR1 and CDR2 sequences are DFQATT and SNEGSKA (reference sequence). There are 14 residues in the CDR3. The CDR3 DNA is TGCAGTGCTAGCGACTCTAGCGGAGGCAATGAGCAGTTCTTC. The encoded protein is CSASDSSGGNEQFF.

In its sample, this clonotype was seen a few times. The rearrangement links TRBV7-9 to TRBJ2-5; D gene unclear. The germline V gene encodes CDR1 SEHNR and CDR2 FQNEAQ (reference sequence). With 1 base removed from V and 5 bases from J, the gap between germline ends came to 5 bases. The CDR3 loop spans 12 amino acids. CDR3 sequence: CASSLVDETQYF. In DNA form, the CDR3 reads TGTGCCAGCAGCTTAGTGGACGAGACCCAGTACTTC.

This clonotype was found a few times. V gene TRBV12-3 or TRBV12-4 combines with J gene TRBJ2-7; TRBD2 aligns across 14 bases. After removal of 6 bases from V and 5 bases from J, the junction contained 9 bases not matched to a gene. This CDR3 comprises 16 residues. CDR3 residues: CASSPLLTSGRDEQYF. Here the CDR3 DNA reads TGTGCCAGCAGCCCCCTCCTGACTAGCGGGAGGGACGAGCAGTACTTC.

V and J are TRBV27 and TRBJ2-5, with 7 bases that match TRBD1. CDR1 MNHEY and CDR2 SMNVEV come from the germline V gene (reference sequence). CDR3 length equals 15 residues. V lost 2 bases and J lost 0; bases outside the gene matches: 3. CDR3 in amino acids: CASSLRGTDQETQYF. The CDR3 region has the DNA TGTGCCAGCAGTTTAAGAGGGACAGACCAAGAGACCCAGTACTTC.